This T cell receptor (beta chain) was identified in a study of low-dose radiotherapy and immunotherapy resistance in tumors. Gene-specific TRAV and TRBV primers were used for first-strand cDNA, covering alpha and beta chains. For amplifying TCRs, the PCR ran for 15 to 20 cycles with Phusion, which was used together with a constant-region primer and the adapter on the V primers. Via MiXCR, TCRdb re-called the reads, giving one row per CDR3 protein. The sample has 65,000 to 95,000 distinct CDR3 sequences; 15% to 20% are singletons. This clonotype was recorded at least ten times. Time point meaning: after trial treatment. The treatment was: LDRT plus nivolumab, ipilimumab, low-dose cyclophosphamide and aspirin (RACIN trial). The V end lost 3 bases, the J end lost 0 bases, and 5 bases lay between the germline ends. This CDR3 is 13 amino acids long. CDR1 and CDR2 from the germline V gene are MDHEN and SYDVKM.

The chain uses TRBV28 and TRBJ1-1; no definite D call. This clonotype was sampled from a male donor with prostate cancer. Sequenced material: PBMCs, taken after low-dose radiotherapy plus immunotherapy. The CDR3 here is CASSFTVNTEAFF. The CDR3 DNA follows: TGTGCCAGCAGTTTCACGGTGAACACTGAAGCTTTCTTT.